A selection of T cell receptor beta chains follows, all from one sample in a study of long-term antiretroviral therapy in people with HIV. Only in-frame clones appear in the TCRdb table, and some are missing; sequencing was by immunoSEQ multiplex PCR. The data contain around 12,000 clones, roughly three quarters of them singletons. The material was unsorted PBMCs, obtained 0.5 years before starting antiretroviral therapy. Receptors were obtained from a woman aged 40 to 55 with HIV. Both conserved end residues are part of each CDR3. Fields, in order: J gene, clone size, D gene, V gene, CDR3 length, CDR3 protein, CDR3 DNA. The D gene is left open where the match is weak. Only some rows state a clone size, as once, few, many or a class for expanded clones.

j_gene: TRBJ2-1; abundance: .; d_gene: TRBD2; v_gene: TRBV7-9; len: 18; CDR3aa: CASSLLPTSGGAGNEQFF; CDR3nt: TGTGCCAGCAGCCTTCTCCCGACTAGCGGGGGGGCGGGCAATGAGCAGTTCTTC
j_gene: TRBJ2-7; abundance: .; d_gene: .; v_gene: TRBV7-9; len: 12; CDR3aa: CASSQSSYEQYF; CDR3nt: TGTGCCAGCAGCCAATCCTCCTACGAGCAGTACTTC
j_gene: TRBJ2-1; abundance: few; d_gene: .; v_gene: TRBV29-1; len: 13; CDR3aa: CSVPLEVSGEQFF; CDR3nt: TGCAGCGTGCCCCTCGAGGTATCCGGTGAGCAGTTCTTC
j_gene: TRBJ1-2; abundance: .; d_gene: TRBD1; v_gene: TRBV18; len: 14; CDR3aa: CASSPRRDRGGYTF; CDR3nt: TGTGCCAGCTCGCCCCGCCGGGACAGGGGCGGCTACACCTTC
j_gene: TRBJ1-1; abundance: few; d_gene: .; v_gene: TRBV5-1; len: 17; CDR3aa: CASSPRFPTIMNTEAFF; CDR3nt: TGCGCCAGCAGCCCCCGATTCCCTACAATCATGAACACTGAAGCTTTCTTT
j_gene: TRBJ1-4; abundance: .; d_gene: .; v_gene: TRBV6-1; len: 16; CDR3aa: CASSERGFATNEKLFF; CDR3nt: TGTGCCAGCAGTGAACGGGGGTTTGCAACTAATGAAAAACTGTTTTTT
j_gene: TRBJ2-3; abundance: .; d_gene: TRBD1; v_gene: TRBV9; len: 16; CDR3aa: CASSAAGTGITDTQYF; CDR3nt: TGTGCCAGCAGCGCAGCCGGGACAGGCATCACAGATACGCAGTATTTT
j_gene: TRBJ2-7; abundance: .; d_gene: .; v_gene: TRBV19; len: 15; CDR3aa: CASGSTGTHSYEQYF; CDR3nt: TGTGCCAGTGGGTCGACAGGGACTCACTCCTACGAGCAGTACTTC
j_gene: TRBJ2-2; abundance: .; d_gene: .; v_gene: TRBV2; len: 15; CDR3aa: CAILEGARGTGELFF; CDR3nt: TGTGCCATCCTAGAGGGGGCTCGGGGGACCGGGGAGCTGTTTTTT
j_gene: TRBJ2-1; abundance: .; d_gene: TRBD2; v_gene: TRBV18; len: 16; CDR3aa: CASSPILAGEGYEQFF; CDR3nt: TGTGCCAGCTCACCCATCCTAGCGGGAGAAGGGTATGAGCAGTTCTTC
j_gene: TRBJ2-5; abundance: .; d_gene: .; v_gene: TRBV29-1; len: 11; CDR3aa: CSVLTGETQYF; CDR3nt: TGCAGCGTTCTGACAGGAGAGACCCAGTACTTC
j_gene: TRBJ1-1; abundance: .; d_gene: .; v_gene: TRBV5-6; len: 16; CDR3aa: CASTPWGFGINTEAFF; CDR3nt: TGTGCCAGCACCCCGTGGGGTTTCGGAATAAACACTGAAGCTTTCTTT
j_gene: TRBJ1-1; abundance: few; d_gene: .; v_gene: TRBV12-5; len: 12; CDR3aa: CASGLGAREAFF; CDR3nt: TGTGCTAGTGGTTTGGGAGCCCGTGAAGCTTTCTTT
j_gene: TRBJ1-2; abundance: .; d_gene: .; v_gene: TRBV6-6; len: 16; CDR3aa: CASSYSISGRGVGYTF; CDR3nt: TGTGCCAGCAGTTACTCTATTTCCGGCAGGGGAGTAGGCTACACCTTC
j_gene: TRBJ2-1; abundance: .; d_gene: .; v_gene: TRBV7-9; len: 14; CDR3aa: CASSLESIVNEQFF; CDR3nt: TGTGCCAGCAGCTTAGAATCTATAGTGAATGAGCAGTTCTTC
j_gene: TRBJ2-2; abundance: .; d_gene: .; v_gene: TRBV5-1; len: 15; CDR3aa: CASSLDEVNTGELFF; CDR3nt: TGCGCCAGCAGCTTAGACGAGGTGAACACCGGGGAGCTGTTTTTT
j_gene: TRBJ1-5; abundance: .; d_gene: .; v_gene: TRBV5-4; len: 17; CDR3aa: CASSLGPPGASNQPQHF; CDR3nt: TGTGCCAGCAGCTTGGGACCCCCAGGGGCGAGCAATCAGCCCCAGCATTTT
j_gene: TRBJ2-5; abundance: .; d_gene: TRBD2; v_gene: TRBV7-9; len: 17; CDR3aa: CASSSSFSGGPQETQYF; CDR3nt: TGTGCCAGCAGCTCCTCCTTTAGCGGGGGGCCCCAAGAGACCCAGTACTTC
j_gene: TRBJ1-2; abundance: few; d_gene: .; v_gene: TRBV5-4; len: 15; CDR3aa: CASSLQGAPSGGYTF; CDR3nt: TGTGCCAGCAGCTTGCAGGGCGCCCCCAGCGGTGGCTACACCTTC
j_gene: TRBJ1-5; abundance: .; d_gene: .; v_gene: TRBV29-1; len: 13; CDR3aa: CSVDSGGGQPQHF; CDR3nt: TGCAGCGTTGATAGCGGGGGGGGTCAGCCCCAGCATTTT
j_gene: TRBJ1-1; abundance: .; d_gene: .; v_gene: TRBV10-3; len: 13; CDR3aa: CATGGAGRTEAFF; CDR3nt: TGTGCCACCGGGGGGGCTGGGAGGACTGAAGCTTTCTTT
j_gene: TRBJ2-3; abundance: .; d_gene: .; v_gene: TRBV12-2; len: 13; CDR3aa: CASRLFGGDTQYF; CDR3nt: TGTGCAAGTCGCTTATTTGGAGGAGATACGCAGTATTTT
j_gene: TRBJ2-3; abundance: .; d_gene: .; v_gene: TRBV5-1; len: 15; CDR3aa: CASTHEGARGDTQYF; CDR3nt: TGCGCCAGCACCCACGAAGGGGCCCGTGGAGATACGCAGTATTTT
j_gene: TRBJ1-4; abundance: .; d_gene: TRBD1; v_gene: TRBV6-5; len: 14; CDR3aa: CASRTPGQGEKLFF; CDR3nt: TGTGCCAGCAGGACTCCGGGACAGGGTGAAAAACTGTTTTTT
j_gene: TRBJ2-2; abundance: few; d_gene: .; v_gene: TRBV9; len: 16; CDR3aa: CASSPTPTPNTGELFF; CDR3nt: TGTGCCAGCAGCCCAACCCCGACACCTAACACCGGGGAGCTGTTTTTT
j_gene: TRBJ1-1; abundance: .; d_gene: .; v_gene: TRBV19; len: 15; CDR3aa: CASSIVGALVTEAFF; CDR3nt: TGTGCCAGTAGTATTGTTGGGGCTTTAGTCACTGAAGCTTTCTTT
j_gene: TRBJ2-7; abundance: .; d_gene: TRBD1; v_gene: TRBV4-1; len: 15; CDR3aa: CASSLPGQGESEQYF; CDR3nt: TGCGCCAGCAGCCTACCGGGACAGGGAGAGTCCGAGCAGTACTTC
j_gene: TRBJ2-5; abundance: .; d_gene: .; v_gene: TRBV6-5; len: 15; CDR3aa: CASSYLRGSGETQYF; CDR3nt: TGTGCCAGCAGTTACCTCCGGGGGAGCGGGGAGACCCAGTACTTC
j_gene: TRBJ2-6; abundance: .; d_gene: .; v_gene: TRBV5-4; len: 15; CDR3aa: CASSTRTGEANVLTF; CDR3nt: TGTGCCAGCAGCACGCGGACTGGGGAGGCCAACGTCCTGACTTTC
j_gene: TRBJ1-2; abundance: .; d_gene: .; v_gene: TRBV7-2; len: 12; CDR3aa: CASSLVDYGYTF; CDR3nt: TGTGCCAGCAGCTTAGTGGACTATGGCTACACCTTC
j_gene: TRBJ2-5; abundance: .; d_gene: .; v_gene: TRBV7-9; len: 15; CDR3aa: CASSPAWAEQETQYF; CDR3nt: TGTGCCAGCAGCCCCGCGTGGGCAGAACAAGAGACCCAGTACTTC
j_gene: TRBJ2-5; abundance: .; d_gene: .; v_gene: TRBV5-1; len: 16; CDR3aa: CASSLEGSGAGRTQYF; CDR3nt: TGCGCCAGCAGCTTGGAGGGTAGCGGCGCGGGTAGGACCCAGTACTTC
j_gene: TRBJ1-3; abundance: .; d_gene: TRBD1; v_gene: TRBV27; len: 17; CDR3aa: CASSFWLGTGAGNTIYF; CDR3nt: TGTGCCAGCAGTTTCTGGCTCGGGACAGGGGCTGGAAACACCATATATTTT
j_gene: TRBJ2-7; abundance: .; d_gene: TRBD2; v_gene: TRBV9; len: 16; CDR3aa: CASSVIPGLAVYEQYF; CDR3nt: TGTGCCAGCAGCGTCATACCGGGACTAGCGGTCTACGAGCAGTACTTC
j_gene: TRBJ1-2; abundance: .; d_gene: .; v_gene: TRBV15; len: 13; CDR3aa: CATSKGQTYGYTF; CDR3nt: TGTGCCACCAGCAAAGGACAGACCTATGGCTACACCTTC
j_gene: TRBJ2-7; abundance: few; d_gene: TRBD1; v_gene: TRBV2; len: 14; CDR3aa: CASSEDRYSYEQYF; CDR3nt: TGTGCCAGCAGTGAGGACAGGTACTCCTACGAGCAGTACTTC
j_gene: TRBJ2-7; abundance: medium-sized; d_gene: .; v_gene: TRBV12-1; len: 14; CDR3aa: CASSKIWTGGEQYF; CDR3nt: TGTGCCAGCAGCAAAATCTGGACAGGGGGCGAGCAGTACTTC